The 19 T cell receptor beta chains listed next were all sequenced from one sample in a study of blood T cell repertoires in COVID-19. TCRdb keeps only in-frame clones here, not all; method: immunoSEQ multiplex PCR. The sample has 170,000 or so clones, around nine tenths seen once; the top ten hold less than 0.7%. Sequencing input: peripheral blood. These receptors originate from a man aged 55 to 70 with COVID-19, enrolled during active disease.

Of note for this clone: At one boundary the junction diverges from the germline segment, which might be a read error. The CDR3 sequence is CASSSTLSGDTQYF. The CDR3 region has the DNA TGTGCTAGCAGCTCGACCCTTAGCGGGGATACGCAGTATTTT. The V call is TRBV7-2, the J call TRBJ2-3; 7 bases map to TRBD2. CDR1 SGHTA and CDR2 FQGNSA come from the germline V gene. There are 14 residues in the CDR3.

The V and J genes are TRBV11-3 and TRBJ1-1, with 8 bases matching TRBD1. Germline CDR1 reads SGHNT; CDR2 reads YENEEA. The CDR3 contains 14 residues. Trimming cost V 5 bases and J 6 bases; bases outside gene matches: 8. CDR3 in amino acids: CASSPRQGRAEAFF. CDR3 DNA sequence: TGTGCCAGCAGCCCACGACAGGGGAGGGCTGAAGCTTTCTTT.

This chain connects TRBV3-1 (or the pseudogene TRBV3-2) to TRBJ2-4; D is possibly TRBD2 (5 bases). The CDR3 is 15 residues long. Deletions cut 0 bases from V and 7 bases from J, with 13 bases between. Germline V gene data show CDR1 as LGHDT and CDR2 as YNNKEL (reference sequence). Written as DNA, the CDR3 is TGTGCCAGCAGCCAAGACCCCGGGGTCGGGAACATTCAGTACTTC. Its protein is CASSQDPGVGNIQYF.

The chain joins TRBV7-3 to TRBJ2-1, with 10 bases matching TRBD2. Germline V gives CDR1 SGHTA, CDR2 FQGTGA. Trimming took 4 bases from V and 4 from J; bases not matched to a gene: 4. There are 15 residues in the CDR3. Here the CDR3 DNA reads TGTGCCAGCAGCTCACCTAGCGGGAGTTACAATGAGCAGTTCTTC. Translation: CASSSPSGSYNEQFF.

The V gene is TRBV18, the J gene TRBJ1-4; D may be TRBD1 (5 bases). Trimming cost V 2 bases and J 8 bases, with 15 bases left between them. CDR1 and CDR2 (germline): KGHSH, LQKENI. The CDR3 spans 15 residues. DNA of the CDR3: TGTGCCAGCTCACCAGTAAAGGGGTTAGAAGAAAAACTGTTTTTT. Translation: CASSPVKGLEEKLFF.

The rearrangement links TRBV24-1 to TRBJ1-2, with 8 bases that match TRBD1. The J segment lost 5 bases and the V segment lost 3 bases, leaving 4 bases of the junction unmatched. Germline V gene sequence: CDR1 KGHDR, CDR2 SFDVKD. The CDR3 contains 14 residues. The CDR3 nucleotides read TGTGCCACCAGTGATGTGACAGGGGTGTATGGCTACACCTTC. Protein: CATSDVTGVYGYTF.

This clone was counted a single time. The V and J genes are TRBV7-9 and TRBJ1-4; 8 bases are shared with TRBD1. The V gene end was trimmed by 7 bases and the J gene end by 7 bases; junction bases not matched to a gene: 11. Germline V lookup: CDR1 SEHNR, CDR2 FQNEAQ (reference sequence). This CDR3 has 15 amino acids. CDR3 region: CASTTLGQAVEKLFF. For the CDR3, the DNA is TGTGCCAGCACCACTTTGGGACAGGCTGTTGAAAAACTGTTTTTT. The full variable domain, with the rest looked up from reference TRBV7-9 and TRBJ1-4, is DTGVSQNPRHKITKRGQNVTFRCDPISEHNRLYWYRQTLGQGPEFLTYFQNEAQLEKSRLLSDRFSAERPKGSFSTLEIQRTEQGDSAMYLCASTTLGQAVEKLFFGSGTQLSVL.

The chain links TRBV4-3 to TRBJ2-1; D may be TRBD2 (5 bases). Germline-derived CDR1 and CDR2 are LGHNA and YSLEER. This CDR3 has 15 amino acids. Trimming shortened V by 0 bases and J by 7 bases, and 13 bases separated the two germline ends. As DNA, the CDR3 is TGCGCCAGCAGCCAAGATTTGGCTAGCATAAATGAGCAGTTCTTC. Amino acid sequence: CASSQDLASINEQFF.

The chain recombines TRBV24-1 with TRBJ2-1; 11 bases match TRBD2. From germline, CDR1 is KGHDR and CDR2 SFDVKD. Trimming at V came to 4 bases and at J to 3 bases, leaving 1 base not matched to a gene. CDR3 length: 15 residues. The CDR3 DNA is TGTGCCACCAGTGACCTAGCGGGGGGCTACAATGAGCAGTTCTTC. Its translation: CATSDLAGGYNEQFF.

This chain joins TRBV27 and TRBJ1-2; 10 bases align to TRBD1. Germline assignment: CDR1 MNHEY and CDR2 SMNVEV (reference sequence). V trimming: 5 bases; J trimming: 4 bases; junction bases outside the gene matches: 7. This CDR3 comprises 15 residues. The CDR3 region is CASSMTGGGSYGYTF. The CDR3, as DNA: TGTGCCAGCAGTATGACAGGGGGCGGGAGCTATGGCTACACCTTC.

This chain links TRBV19 with TRBJ2-2; the D gene is possibly TRBD2 (5 bases). Per the germline V gene, CDR1 is LNHDA and CDR2 is SQIVND (reference sequence). The V and J ends lost 8 bases and 2 bases respectively, with 9 bases between them. This CDR3 is built from 13 residues. CDR3 sequence (DNA): TGTGCCAGTGCTAGCCCTAACACCGGGGAGCTGTTTTTT. Translation gives CASASPNTGELFF.

The chain employs TRBV24-1 and TRBJ2-3; 12 nucleotides align to TRBD2. Germline assignment: CDR1 KGHDR and CDR2 SFDVKD. V lost 3 bases and J lost 4; bases outside the gene matches: 7. The CDR3 contains 17 residues. CDR3 nucleotides: TGTGCCACCAGTGATGTGGGACTAGCGGGCTCCTCAGATACGCAGTATTTT. This sequence encodes CATSDVGLAGSSDTQYF.

This chain uses TRBV19 with TRBJ1-5; 7 bases agree with TRBD1. The junction had 23 bases not matched to a gene; V was cut back by 1 base and J by 5 bases. CDR3 size: 21 residues. Germline V gene sequence: CDR1 LNHDA, CDR2 SQIVND (reference sequence). The CDR3 protein is CASSIAGRGLRGLGPDQPQHF. The CDR3 DNA follows: TGTGCCAGTAGTATAGCCGGAAGGGGGCTGAGAGGGTTGGGTCCAGATCAGCCCCAGCATTTT.

This chain connects TRBV12-3 or TRBV12-4 to TRBJ1-1, with D uncertain. The CDR3 spans 11 residues. Trimming stripped 2 bases from V and 4 bases from J, with 2 bases between. CDR3 sequence (DNA): TGTGCCAGCAGTTTACGCACTGAAGCTTTCTTT. It codes for CASSLRTEAFF.

This chain uses TRBV19 with TRBJ1-1, with 7 positions matching TRBD1. Germline V lookup: CDR1 LNHDA, CDR2 SQIVND (reference sequence). The CDR3 length is 16 residues. V dropped 1 base and J dropped 1; count of bases not matched to a gene: 6. DNA for the CDR3: TGTGCCAGTAGTATAGGGCGACAGGGTTGGAACACTGAAGCTTTCTTT. This gives the protein CASSIGRQGWNTEAFF.

The rearrangement links TRBV11-3 to TRBJ1-4; TRBD1 aligns across 10 bases. Germline CDR1 and CDR2: SGHNT and YENEEA. The ends lost 5 bases at V and 7 bases at J; junction bases unmatched: 13. The CDR3 covers 17 residues. The CDR3 sequence is CASSLRQGAVFREKLFF. The CDR3 nucleotides are TGTGCCAGCAGCCTCCGACAGGGGGCCGTTTTTCGTGAAAAACTGTTTTTT.

The chain recombines TRBV7-2 with TRBJ2-7; no reliable D call. Trimming removed 5 bases at V and 3 bases at J, with 17 bases between. The germline V gene encodes CDR1 SGHTA and CDR2 FQGNSA. The length of the CDR3 is 15 residues. Here the CDR3 DNA reads TGTGCCAGCAGCCCACTGGGCGCAGGAAACTACGAGCAGTACTTC. Amino acids: CASSPLGAGNYEQYF.

The rearrangement uses TRBV5-6 and TRBJ2-5; either TRBD1 or TRBD2 may supply D (5 bases each). Trimming took off 4 bases at V and 1 base at J, with 14 bases between the two ends. This CDR3 region has 15 residues. Germline CDR1 SGHDT, CDR2 YYEEEE. As DNA, the CDR3 is TGTGCCAGCAGCCTGGGGCTAGGACTCCAAGAGACCCAGTACTTC. It translates to CASSLGLGLQETQYF.

The chain combines TRBV2 with TRBJ1-1; D not resolved. CDR1 and CDR2 (germline): SNHLY, FYNNEI. CDR3 length equals 12 residues. The ends were cut back, 11 bases at V and 0 bases at J, with 10 bases in the middle. The CDR3 is CAGREMNTEAFF. CDR3 coding DNA: TGTGCCGGGCGGGAAATGAACACTGAAGCTTTCTTT.